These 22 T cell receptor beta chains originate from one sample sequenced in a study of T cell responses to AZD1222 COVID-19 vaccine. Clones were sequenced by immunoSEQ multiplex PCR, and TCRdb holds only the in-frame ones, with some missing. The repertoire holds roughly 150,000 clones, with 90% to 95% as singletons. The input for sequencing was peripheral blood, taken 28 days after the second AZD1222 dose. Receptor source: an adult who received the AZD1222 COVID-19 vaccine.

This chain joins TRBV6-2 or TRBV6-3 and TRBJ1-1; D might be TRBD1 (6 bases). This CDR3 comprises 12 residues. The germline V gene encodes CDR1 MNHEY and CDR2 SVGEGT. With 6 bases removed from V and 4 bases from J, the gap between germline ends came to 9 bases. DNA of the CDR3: TGTGCCAGCAGCCAGGGGATCACTGAAGCTTTCTTT. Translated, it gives CASSQGITEAFF.

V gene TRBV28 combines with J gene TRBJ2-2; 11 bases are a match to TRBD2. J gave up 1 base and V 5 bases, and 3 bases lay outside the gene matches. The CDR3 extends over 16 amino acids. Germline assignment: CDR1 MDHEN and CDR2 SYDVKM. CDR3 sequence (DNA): TGTGCCAGCAGTCCGGGACTAGCGGTGAACACCGGGGAGCTGTTTTTT. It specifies CASSPGLAVNTGELFF.

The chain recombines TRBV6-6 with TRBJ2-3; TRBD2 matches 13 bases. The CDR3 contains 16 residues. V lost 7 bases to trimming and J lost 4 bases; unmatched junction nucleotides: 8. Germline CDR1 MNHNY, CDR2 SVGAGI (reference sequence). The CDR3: CASNQLAGGVSDTQYF. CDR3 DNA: TGTGCCAGCAACCAACTAGCGGGGGGGGTCTCAGATACGCAGTATTTT.

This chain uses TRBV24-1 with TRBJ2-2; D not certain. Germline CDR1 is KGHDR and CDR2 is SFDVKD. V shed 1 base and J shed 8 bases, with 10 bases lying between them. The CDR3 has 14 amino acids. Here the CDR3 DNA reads TGTGCCACCAGTGATTTCGGATCTCCGGGGGAGCTGTTTTTT. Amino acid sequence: CATSDFGSPGELFF.

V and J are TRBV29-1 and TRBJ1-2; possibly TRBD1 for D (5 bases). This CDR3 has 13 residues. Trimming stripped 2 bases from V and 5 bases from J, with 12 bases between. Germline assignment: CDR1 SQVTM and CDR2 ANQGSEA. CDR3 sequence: CSVESPGSYGYTF. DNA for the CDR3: TGCAGCGTTGAATCCCCAGGGTCGTATGGCTACACCTTC.

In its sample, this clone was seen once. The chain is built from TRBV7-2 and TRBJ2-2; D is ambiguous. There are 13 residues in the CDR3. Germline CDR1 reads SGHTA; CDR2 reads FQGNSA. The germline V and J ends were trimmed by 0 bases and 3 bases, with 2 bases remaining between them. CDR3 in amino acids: CASSLADTGELFF. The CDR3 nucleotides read TGTGCCAGCAGCTTAGCTGACACCGGGGAGCTGTTTTTT.

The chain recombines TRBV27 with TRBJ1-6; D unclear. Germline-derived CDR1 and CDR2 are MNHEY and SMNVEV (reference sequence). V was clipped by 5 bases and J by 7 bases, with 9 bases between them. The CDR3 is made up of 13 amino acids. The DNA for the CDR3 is TGTGCCAGCAGTCCGCATTCGAATTCACCCCTCCACTTT. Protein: CASSPHSNSPLHF.

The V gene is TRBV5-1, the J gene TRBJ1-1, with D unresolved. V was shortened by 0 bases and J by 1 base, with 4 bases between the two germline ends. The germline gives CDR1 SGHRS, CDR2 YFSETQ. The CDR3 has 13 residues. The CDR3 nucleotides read TGCGCCAGCAGCTTGGATCCGAACACTGAAGCTTTCTTT. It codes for CASSLDPNTEAFF.

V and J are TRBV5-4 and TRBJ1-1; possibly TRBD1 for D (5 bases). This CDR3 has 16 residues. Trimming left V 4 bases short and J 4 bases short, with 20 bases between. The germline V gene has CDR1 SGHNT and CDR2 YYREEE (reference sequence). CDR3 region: CASSPDSTQKGTEAFF. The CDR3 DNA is TGTGCCAGCAGCCCAGACAGTACACAAAAGGGCACTGAAGCTTTCTTT. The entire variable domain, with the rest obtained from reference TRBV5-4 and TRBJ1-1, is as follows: ETGVTQSPTHLIKTRGQQVTLRCSSQSGHNTVSWYQQALGQGPQFIFQYYREEENGRGNFPPRFSGLQFPNYSSELNVNALELDDSALYLCASSPDSTQKGTEAFFGQGTRLTVV.

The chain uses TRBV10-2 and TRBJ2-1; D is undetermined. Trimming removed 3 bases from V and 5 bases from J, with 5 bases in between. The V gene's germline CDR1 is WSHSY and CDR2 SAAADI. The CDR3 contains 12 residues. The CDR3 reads CASSDTNNEQFF. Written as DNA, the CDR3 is TGCGCCAGCAGTGACACGAACAATGAGCAGTTCTTC.

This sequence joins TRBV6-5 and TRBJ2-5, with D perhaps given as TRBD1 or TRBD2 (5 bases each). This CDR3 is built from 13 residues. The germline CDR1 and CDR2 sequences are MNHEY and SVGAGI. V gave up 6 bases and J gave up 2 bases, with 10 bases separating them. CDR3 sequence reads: CASRGPGQETQYF. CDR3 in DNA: TGTGCCAGCAGGGGACCAGGGCAAGAGACCCAGTACTTC.

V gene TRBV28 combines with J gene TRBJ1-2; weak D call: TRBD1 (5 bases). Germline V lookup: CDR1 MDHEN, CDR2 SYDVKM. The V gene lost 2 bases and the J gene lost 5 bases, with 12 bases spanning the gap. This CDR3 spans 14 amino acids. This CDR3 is CASSLGGTVYGYTF. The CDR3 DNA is TGTGCCAGCAGTTTAGGAGGGACTGTTTATGGCTACACCTTC.

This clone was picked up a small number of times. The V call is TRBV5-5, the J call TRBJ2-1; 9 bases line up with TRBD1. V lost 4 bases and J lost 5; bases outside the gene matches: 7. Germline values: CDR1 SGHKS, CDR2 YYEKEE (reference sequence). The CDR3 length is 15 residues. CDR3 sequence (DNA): TGTGCCAGCAGCAGAGACAGGGGGGGACACAATGAGCAGTTCTTC. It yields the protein CASSRDRGGHNEQFF.

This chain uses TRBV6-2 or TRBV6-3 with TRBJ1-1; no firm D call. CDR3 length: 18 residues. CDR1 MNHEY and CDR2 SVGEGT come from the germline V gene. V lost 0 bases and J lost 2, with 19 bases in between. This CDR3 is CASSYSLQSPGFNTEAFF. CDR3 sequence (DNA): TGTGCCAGCAGTTACTCGCTCCAGAGCCCCGGGTTTAACACTGAAGCTTTCTTT.

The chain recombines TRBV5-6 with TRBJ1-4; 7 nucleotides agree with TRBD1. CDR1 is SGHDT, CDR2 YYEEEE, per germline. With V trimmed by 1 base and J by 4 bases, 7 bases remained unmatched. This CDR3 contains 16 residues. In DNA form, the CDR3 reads TGTGCCAGCAGCTTGTACCGGACAGGCAATAATGAAAAACTGTTTTTT. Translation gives CASSLYRTGNNEKLFF.

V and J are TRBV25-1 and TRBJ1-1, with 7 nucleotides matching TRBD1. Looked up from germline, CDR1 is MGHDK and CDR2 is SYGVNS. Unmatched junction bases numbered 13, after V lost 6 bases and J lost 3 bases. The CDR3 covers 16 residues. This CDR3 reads CASSDDREPLDTEAFF. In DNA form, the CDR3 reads TGTGCCAGCAGCGATGACAGGGAGCCTTTGGACACTGAAGCTTTCTTT.

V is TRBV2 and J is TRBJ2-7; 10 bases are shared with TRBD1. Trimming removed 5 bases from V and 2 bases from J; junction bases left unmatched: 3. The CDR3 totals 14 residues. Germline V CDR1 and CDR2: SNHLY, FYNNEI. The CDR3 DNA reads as TGTGCCAGCAGTTGGGACAGGGGCGCCTACGAGCAGTACTTC. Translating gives CASSWDRGAYEQYF.

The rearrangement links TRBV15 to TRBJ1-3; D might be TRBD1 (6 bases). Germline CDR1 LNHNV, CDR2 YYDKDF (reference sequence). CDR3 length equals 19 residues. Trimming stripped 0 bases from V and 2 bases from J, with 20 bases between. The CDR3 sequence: CATSRDLRADRLPGNTIYF. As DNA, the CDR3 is TGTGCCACCAGCAGAGATCTTAGGGCCGACAGGCTCCCTGGAAACACCATATATTTT.

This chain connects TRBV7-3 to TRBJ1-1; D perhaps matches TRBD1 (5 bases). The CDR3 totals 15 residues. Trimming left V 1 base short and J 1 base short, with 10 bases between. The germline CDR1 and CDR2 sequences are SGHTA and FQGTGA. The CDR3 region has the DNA TGTGCCAGCAGCTTAATCTCTCAGGGGAACACTGAAGCTTTCTTT. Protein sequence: CASSLISQGNTEAFF.

As DNA, the CDR3 is TGTGCCAGTAGTTCCCTGGGAGATAGCAATCAGCCCCAGCATTTT. Its translation: CASSSLGDSNQPQHF. This chain joins TRBV19 and TRBJ1-5; D unresolved. The germline CDR1 and CDR2 sequences are LNHDA and SQIVND (reference sequence). This CDR3 is built from 15 residues. V dropped 5 bases and J dropped 0 bases, with 11 bases sitting between them.

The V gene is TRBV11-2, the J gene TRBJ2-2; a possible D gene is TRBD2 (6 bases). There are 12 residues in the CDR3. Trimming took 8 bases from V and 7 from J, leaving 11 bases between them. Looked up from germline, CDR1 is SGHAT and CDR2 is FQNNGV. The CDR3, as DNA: TGTGCCAGCGTCCACGGGAGCGGGGAGCTGTTTTTT. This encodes CASVHGSGELFF. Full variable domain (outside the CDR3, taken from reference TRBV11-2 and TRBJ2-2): EAGVAQSPRYKIIEKRQSVAFWCNPISGHATLYWYQQILGQGPKLLIQFQNNGVVDDSQLPKDRFSAERLKGVDSTLKIQPAKLEDSAVYLCASVHGSGELFFGEGSRLTVL.

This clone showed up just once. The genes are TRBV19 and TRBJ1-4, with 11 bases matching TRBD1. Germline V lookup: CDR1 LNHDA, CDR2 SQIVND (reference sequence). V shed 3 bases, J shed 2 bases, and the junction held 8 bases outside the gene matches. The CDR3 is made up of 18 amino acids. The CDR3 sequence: CASSIGTGGRGTNEKLFF. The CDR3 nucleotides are TGTGCCAGTAGTATTGGGACAGGGGGACGGGGCACTAATGAAAAACTGTTTTTT.